This section outlines one T cell receptor beta chain sequence together with its context. Per the germline V gene, CDR1 is SGHNT and CDR2 is YYREEE (reference sequence). This CDR3 has 15 residues. V shed 0 bases, J shed 2 bases, and the junction held 0 bases outside the gene matches. These data originate in a study of chronic HIV infection and antiretroviral therapy. TCRdb reprocessed the 5' RACE reads with MiXCR, giving one entry per CDR3 protein. The data show more than 25,000 distinct CDR3 sequences, about 8.6% seen once. The rearrangement uses TRBV5-4 and TRBJ2-1, with 9 bases lining up with TRBD2. The receptor comes from an adult who had HIV and had not received antiretroviral therapy, or was an uninfected healthy control (not recorded which). The material sequenced was peripheral blood. The CDR3 nucleotides read TGTGCCAGCAGCTTGGTAGCGGGAGCCTACAATGAGCAGTTCTTC. The encoded protein is CASSLVAGAYNEQFF.